A selection of T cell receptor beta chains follows, all from one sample in a study of vaccination and CD4 T cells after COVID-19. TCRdb fed the PCR reads into MiXCR, producing one record per CDR3 protein. Of 12,000 or so distinct CDR3 sequences listed, 30% to 35% are singletons. Their target antigens are unknown. Sequencing was performed on CD4+ T cells from blood, cultured in vitro, taken before SARS-CoV-2 vaccination. These receptors were obtained from a human donor who received a COVID-19 vaccine. Each CDR3 is given with its conserved first and last residue. The D gene is left open where the match is weak. Size is omitted from some rows. Given values are once, few, many or a class for expanded clones.

V,J,D,size,CDR3,DNA
TRBV24-1,TRBJ2-1,TRBD2,.,CATSDSGLAGGRNQFF,TGTGCCACCAGTGATTCCGGACTAGCGGGGGGGCGTAATCAGTTCTTC
TRBV10-3,TRBJ2-2,TRBD1,.,CAISGTGAVGELFF,TGTGCCATCAGTGGAACAGGGGCCGTCGGGGAGCTGTTTTTT
TRBV6-1,TRBJ1-1,.,few,CASSEAQGMGTEAFF,TGTGCCAGCAGTGAAGCGCAGGGGATGGGCACTGAAGCTTTCTTT
TRBV7-2,TRBJ1-2,.,few,CASSPGQSYGYTF,TGTGCCAGCAGCCCAGGACAGTCCTATGGCTACACCTTC
TRBV5-1,TRBJ2-1,TRBD2,.,CASSLTSGGRNEQFF,TGCGCCAGCAGCTTGACTAGCGGGGGGAGGAATGAGCAGTTCTTC
TRBV6-1,TRBJ1-5,.,few,CASSLTQGSNQPQHF,TGTGCCAGCAGCTTGACGCAGGGAAGCAATCAGCCCCAGCATTTT
TRBV20-1,TRBJ2-5,TRBD1,.,CSASPGTAQETQYF,TGCAGTGCCTCACCCGGGACAGCACAAGAGACCCAGTACTTC
TRBV20-1,TRBJ2-5,.,.,CSATQGGETQYF,TGCAGTGCTACACAGGGAGGAGAGACCCAGTACTTC
TRBV7-2,TRBJ1-1,.,once,CASSFYLMAAWEAFF,TGTGCCAGCAGCTTTTACCTCATGGCCGCGTGGGAAGCTTTCTTT
TRBV5-6,TRBJ2-5,.,.,CASSFTGSETQYF,TGTGCCAGCAGCTTCACAGGGTCGGAGACCCAGTACTTC
TRBV18,TRBJ1-1,.,.,CASSPPSGTGNTEAFF,TGTGCCAGCTCACCACCCTCGGGAACAGGGAACACTGAAGCTTTCTTT
TRBV6-1,TRBJ2-5,.,few,CASSGRGETQYF,TGTGCCAGCAGTGGGCGAGGGGAGACCCAGTACTTC
TRBV5-1,TRBJ2-5,TRBD2,.,CASRAGLQETQYF,TGCGCCAGCAGAGCGGGGTTACAAGAGACCCAGTACTTC
TRBV7-2,TRBJ2-5,TRBD1,few,CASSLLQGAAETQYF,TGTGCCAGCAGCTTATTACAGGGGGCTGCGGAGACCCAGTACTTC
TRBV7-9,TRBJ2-2,TRBD1,few,CASRGGAGTGELFF,TGTGCCAGCAGAGGGGGCGCGGGCACCGGGGAGCTGTTTTTT
TRBV12-3/TRBV12-4,TRBJ1-5,.,few,CASSRGEGQPQHF,TGTGCCAGCAGTAGGGGAGAGGGACAGCCCCAGCATTTT
TRBV5-4,TRBJ2-3,TRBD2,.,CASSLGASGRTDTQYF,TGTGCCAGCAGCTTGGGGGCTAGCGGCCGCACAGATACGCAGTATTTT
TRBV10-2,TRBJ1-1,.,.,CASRDLAGTRDTEAFF,TGCGCCAGCCGGGATCTTGCAGGGACAAGGGACACTGAAGCTTTCTTT
TRBV7-2,TRBJ1-5,.,few,CASSLEGRPQHF,TGTGCCAGCAGCTTAGAAGGTCGGCCCCAGCATTTT
TRBV6-1,TRBJ1-1,.,.,CASSDQGNTEAFF,TGTGCCAGCAGTGATCAGGGTAACACTGAAGCTTTCTTT
TRBV19,TRBJ2-2,.,.,CASHRTEFTGELFF,TGTGCCAGTCATAGAACAGAGTTCACCGGGGAGCTGTTTTTT
TRBV19,TRBJ1-1,TRBD1,once,CASSIDRGTETFF,TGTGCCAGTAGTATCGACAGGGGGACTGAAACTTTCTTT
TRBV21-1,TRBJ1-4,.,few,CASSISVSKDEKLFF,TGTGCCAGCAGCATCTCGGTTAGCAAGGATGAAAAACTGTTTTTT
TRBV30,TRBJ2-7,.,.,CAWTRGRRSYEQYF,TGTGCCTGGACCAGAGGGCGCCGCTCCTACGAGCAGTACTTC
TRBV5-5,TRBJ2-6,.,.,CASSLGGGVSGANVLTF,TGTGCCAGCAGCTTGGGTGGAGGAGTCTCTGGGGCCAACGTCCTGACTTTC
TRBV2,TRBJ1-2,.,.,CASSEQGHYGYTF,TGTGCCAGCAGTGAACAGGGGCACTATGGCTACACCTTC
TRBV11-3,TRBJ1-4,TRBD1,.,CASSPTRQGFELFF,TGTGCCAGCAGCCCGACGAGACAGGGGTTCGAACTGTTTTTT
TRBV19,TRBJ2-2,.,.,CASSNLGGAGELFF,TGTGCCAGTAGTAACCTTGGCGGGGCCGGGGAGCTGTTTTTT
TRBV2,TRBJ1-1,.,.,CASLRAGNTEAFF,TGTGCCAGCCTCCGGGCTGGGAATACTGAAGCTTTCTTT
TRBV4-2,TRBJ2-1,TRBD2,.,CASSQKGLAGINEQFF,TGTGCCAGCAGCCAGAAGGGACTAGCGGGAATAAATGAGCAGTTCTTC
TRBV24-1,TRBJ1-1,TRBD1,.,CATSDSLTGAEAFF,TGTGCCACCAGTGATTCCCTGACAGGGGCTGAAGCTTTCTTT
TRBV7-2,TRBJ1-6,.,few,CASSLGGRAKDSPLHF,TGTGCCAGCAGCTTAGGAGGCAGGGCTAAAGATTCACCCCTCCACTTT
TRBV15,TRBJ1-2,.,once,CATSRDRLATEGHTF,TGTGCCACCAGCAGAGATCGGTTGGCCACCGAGGGCCACACCTTC
TRBV20-1,TRBJ1-5,.,.,CSARVGISNQPQHF,TGCAGTGCTAGAGTGGGGATTAGCAATCAGCCCCAGCATTTT
TRBV6-1,TRBJ2-3,.,few,CASRSGADTDTQYF,TGTGCCAGCAGGTCCGGGGCGGACACAGATACGCAGTATTTT
TRBV29-1,TRBJ1-2,.,few,CSVRSREGYTF,TGCAGCGTCCGGTCGCGTGAGGGCTACACCTTC
TRBV12-3/TRBV12-4,TRBJ1-3,.,.,CASSLIEGRGSTIYF,TGTGCCAGCAGTTTAATCGAGGGCAGGGGTTCCACCATATATTTT
TRBV6-1,TRBJ2-1,TRBD2,.,CASSSSGGGSYNEQFF,TGTGCCAGCAGCTCTAGCGGGGGGGGCTCCTACAATGAGCAGTTCTTC
TRBV21-1,TRBJ2-5,.,.,CASSKPPAKETQYF,TGTGCCAGCAGCAAACCACCGGCGAAAGAGACCCAGTACTTC
TRBV25-1,TRBJ1-1,.,.,CASSERRPGCTEAFF,TGTGCCAGCAGTGAACGGCGTCCCGGATGCACTGAAGCTTTCTTT
TRBV7-8,TRBJ1-5,TRBD1,.,CASSFDRAVGQPQHF,TGTGCCAGCAGTTTCGACAGGGCGGTAGGGCAGCCCCAGCATTTT
TRBV20-1,TRBJ2-3,.,.,CSADRLERQTDTQYF,TGCAGTGCCGACCGACTAGAGAGACAGACAGATACGCAGTATTTT
TRBV14,TRBJ1-6,TRBD1,.,CASSQRTGGNNSPLHF,TGTGCCAGCAGCCAACGGACAGGGGGCAATAATTCACCCCTCCACTTT
TRBV7-2,TRBJ1-2,.,.,CASSLDASQDYYGYTF,TGTGCCAGCAGCTTAGATGCTTCTCAGGACTACTATGGCTACACCTTC